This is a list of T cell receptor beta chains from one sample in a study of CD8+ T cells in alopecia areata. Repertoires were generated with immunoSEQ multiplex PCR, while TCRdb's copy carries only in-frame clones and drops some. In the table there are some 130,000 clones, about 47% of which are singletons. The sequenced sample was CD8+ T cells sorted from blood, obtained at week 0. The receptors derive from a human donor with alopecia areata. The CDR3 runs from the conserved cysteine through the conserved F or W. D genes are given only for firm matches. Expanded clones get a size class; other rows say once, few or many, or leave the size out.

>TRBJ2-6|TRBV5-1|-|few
CASSWTPRSGANVLTF
TGCGCCAGCAGCTGGACACCCCGCTCTGGGGCCAACGTCCTGACTTTC
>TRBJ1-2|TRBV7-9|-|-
CASSSDGAYGYTF
TGTGCCAGCAGCTCGGACGGAGCGTATGGCTACACCTTC
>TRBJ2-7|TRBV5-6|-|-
CASSLDREDEQYF
TGTGCCAGCAGCTTGGACAGGGAAGACGAGCAGTACTTC
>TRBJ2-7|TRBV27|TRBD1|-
CASSLGTGKIDEQYF
TGTGCCAGCAGTTTAGGGACAGGGAAGATTGACGAGCAGTACTTC
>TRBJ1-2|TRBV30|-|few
CAWSPQGNYGYTF
TGTGCCTGGAGTCCGCAAGGGAACTATGGCTACACCTTC
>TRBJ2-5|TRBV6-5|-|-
CASSPLIRWQETQYF
TGTGCCAGCAGCCCCTTGATTCGGTGGCAAGAGACCCAGTACTTC
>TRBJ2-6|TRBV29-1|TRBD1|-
CSVEGTGGLGANVLTF
TGCAGCGTTGAAGGGACAGGGGGTCTTGGGGCCAACGTCCTGACTTTC
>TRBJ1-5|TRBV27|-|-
CASSSSPRGGNQPQHF
TGTGCCAGCAGTTCCTCCCCCAGGGGCGGCAATCAGCCCCAGCATTTT
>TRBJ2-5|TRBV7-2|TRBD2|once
CASSLSVGGGTGTQYF
TGTGCCAGCAGCTTATCGGTCGGCGGGGGGACTGGGACCCAGTACTTC
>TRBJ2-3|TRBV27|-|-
CASSEAYTDTQYF
TGTGCCTCCTCCGAGGCTTACACAGATACGCAGTATTTT
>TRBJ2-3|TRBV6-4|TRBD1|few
CASSDGTGGTDTQYF
TGTGCCAGCAGTGACGGGACAGGGGGCACAGATACGCAGTATTTT